The rows below give T cell receptor beta chains drawn from one sample of a study of shared clonotypes between healthy human individuals. Libraries were prepared by immunoSEQ multiplex PCR; TCRdb keeps only in-frame clonotypes and omits some of them. The repertoire has 1,500,000 or so clones, 98% of them found once; the top ten carry about 0.35%. The sequenced sample was naive CD4+ T cells sorted from blood. Receptors were obtained from a man younger than 45 in good health. Each CDR3 is given without its conserved first and last residue.

cdr3_aa: ASSSGGQMNTGELF
v_call: TRBV7-9
cdr3_length: 14

cdr3_aa: SARDTYEQY
v_call: TRBV20-1
cdr3_length: 9

cdr3_aa: ASSPRRGGVSAYNEQF
v_call: TRBV11-2
cdr3_length: 16

cdr3_aa: RATRRGNYNEQF
v_call: TRBV29-1
cdr3_length: 12

cdr3_aa: ASSQARGIYEQY
v_call: TRBV4-3
cdr3_length: 12

cdr3_aa: ASSLVSGQTYEQY
v_call: TRBV7-2
cdr3_length: 13

cdr3_aa: ASSPRQGDQPQH
v_call: TRBV5-5
cdr3_length: 12

cdr3_aa: ASGPWVGPQF
v_call: TRBV7-3
cdr3_length: 10

cdr3_aa: ASLRGPEQPQH
v_call: TRBV18
cdr3_length: 11

cdr3_aa: ASSPLGSDHSNQPQH
v_call: TRBV18
cdr3_length: 15

cdr3_aa: ASSLKGLAGGMSSYEQY
v_call: TRBV5-1
cdr3_length: 17

cdr3_aa: ASSLAGAHYNEQF
v_call: TRBV7-2
cdr3_length: 13

cdr3_aa: ASRTSGSPYEQY
v_call: TRBV2
cdr3_length: 12

cdr3_aa: ASSQDPAGGGREAF
v_call: TRBV4-2
cdr3_length: 14

cdr3_aa: ASSYSSSGRGDEQF
v_call: TRBV6-5
cdr3_length: 14

cdr3_aa: ASSQVFNPGQGLKDTQY
v_call: TRBV4-1
cdr3_length: 17

cdr3_aa: AIRGGDAAF
v_call: TRBV10-3
cdr3_length: 9

cdr3_aa: ASRKRAEGLFTDTQY
v_call: TRBV7-6
cdr3_length: 15

cdr3_aa: ASSPVIWGGQETQY
v_call: TRBV18
cdr3_length: 14

cdr3_aa: ASSSTSGRIHEQY
v_call: TRBV5-4
cdr3_length: 13

cdr3_aa: ASSYSGLVAQY
v_call: TRBV6-5
cdr3_length: 11

cdr3_aa: ASSPSPGLAAQGQF
v_call: TRBV7-3
cdr3_length: 14